This T cell receptor beta chain comes out of a study of post-analysis software for immune sequencing data. As for the study in general: Patients had relapsing-remitting, secondary progressive or progressive-relapsing multiple sclerosis; some lacked subtype.

The V gene's germline CDR1 is LGHNA and CDR2 YNFKEQ. The CDR3 runs to 15 residues. Unique molecular identifiers featured in each of the TCR beta cDNA libraries. TCRdb reprocessed the PCR reads via MiXCR and lists one record per CDR3 protein. The data contain about 770,000 distinct CDR3 sequences, just over 45% of them singletons. Of note for this clonotype: Its antigen is not known.

Points from the study as a whole: Samples sharing a preparation batch grouped tightly together when assessed by F measure. Patients used four to six TRBV segments, including TRBV5-6, TRBV5-1 and TRBV20-1, more often than controls.

Sequencing was done on a sample of blood. The V call is TRBV4-2, the J call TRBJ2-5, with 14 bases identical to TRBD2. The J call may be wrong; the DNA end is better matched by TRBJ2-7. The TCR originated in a girl under 18 with multiple sclerosis. DNA of the CDR3: TGTGCCAGCAGCCCTGGGACTAGCGGGAGTTCCGAGCAGTACTTC. It yields the protein CASSPGTSGSSEQYF.